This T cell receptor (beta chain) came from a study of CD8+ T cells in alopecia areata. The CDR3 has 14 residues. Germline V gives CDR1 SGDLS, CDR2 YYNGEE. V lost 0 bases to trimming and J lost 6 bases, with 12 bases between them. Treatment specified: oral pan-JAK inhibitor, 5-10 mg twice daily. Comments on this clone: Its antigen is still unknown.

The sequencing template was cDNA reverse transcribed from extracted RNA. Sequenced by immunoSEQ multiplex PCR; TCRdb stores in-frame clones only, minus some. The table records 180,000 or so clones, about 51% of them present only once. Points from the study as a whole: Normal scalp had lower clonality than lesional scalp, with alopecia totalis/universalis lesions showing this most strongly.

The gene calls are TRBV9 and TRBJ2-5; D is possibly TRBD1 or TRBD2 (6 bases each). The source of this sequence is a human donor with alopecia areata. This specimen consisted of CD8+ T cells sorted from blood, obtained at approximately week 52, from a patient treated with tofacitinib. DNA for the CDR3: TGTGCCAGCAGCGTAGAGGGGGAGGCGCAGACCCAGTACTTC. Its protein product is CASSVEGEAQTQYF.